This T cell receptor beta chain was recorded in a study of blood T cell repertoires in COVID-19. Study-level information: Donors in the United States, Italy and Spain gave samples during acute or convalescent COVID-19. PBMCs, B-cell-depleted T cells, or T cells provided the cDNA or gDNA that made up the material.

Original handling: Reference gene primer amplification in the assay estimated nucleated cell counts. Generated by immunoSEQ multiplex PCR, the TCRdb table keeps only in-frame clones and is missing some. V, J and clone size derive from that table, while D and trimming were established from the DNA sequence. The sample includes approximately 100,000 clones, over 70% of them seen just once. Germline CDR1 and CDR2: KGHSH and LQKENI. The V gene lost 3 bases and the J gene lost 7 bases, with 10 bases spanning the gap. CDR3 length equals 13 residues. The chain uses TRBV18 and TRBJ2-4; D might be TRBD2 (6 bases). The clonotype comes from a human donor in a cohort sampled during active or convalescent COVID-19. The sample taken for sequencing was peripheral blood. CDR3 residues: CASSPQGLNIQYF. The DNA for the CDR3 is TGTGCCAGCTCACCCCAGGGACTTAACATTCAGTACTTC.